This T cell receptor beta chain was sequenced for a study of blood T cells in healthy people across ages. General observations from the study: Researchers deemed the diversity estimates from one million T cells underestimates. A roughly linear age-dependent decrease characterized TCR beta diversity per million T cells.

The CDR3 consists of 13 residues. CDR1 and CDR2 from the germline V gene are SGDLS and YYNGEE. The second PCR ran roughly 7 to 12 cycles with a sample-barcoded 5' primer and J-beta primers. TCRdb analysed the 5' RACE reads with MiXCR anew, one entry per CDR3 protein. This sample yields approximately 2,000,000 distinct CDR3 sequences, of which about two fifths are seen a single time; 20% to 25% belongs to the top ten. As to this clonotype: Its antigen is as yet unknown.

The sequencing sample was made of blood. This receptor was identified in a human donor in good health. The rearrangement uses TRBV9 and TRBJ2-5; unclear D gene. The J call is in doubt because the DNA end fits TRBJ2-7 better. The CDR3, as DNA: TGTGCCAGCAGCGTAGCCGCCCTGGGCGAGCAGTACTTC. Amino acids: CASSVAALGEQYF.